This entry features one T cell receptor (beta chain) sequence. Antigen unknown. This sample is drawn from a study of monozygotic twins with inflammatory bowel disease. General study results and limits: Using the inverse Simpson index, IBD patients had lower TCRbeta diversity than healthy co-twins.

TCRdb derives one entry per CDR3 protein from the 5' RACE reads, leaving out DNA. This table lists fewer than 450,000 distinct CDR3 sequences. The CDR3 sequence is 13 residues long. Germline loops: CDR1 SGHTA, CDR2 FQGNSA. The clonotype was recovered from a human donor with ulcerative colitis or Crohn's disease, or a healthy co-twin of an affected twin (not recorded which). Specimen: blood. The gene calls are TRBV7-2 and TRBJ2-5. The CDR3 here is CASSLAHAETQYF.